Described below is a single T cell receptor (beta chain) sequence and its context. The DNA input per sorted-subset replicate PCR was 150 to 200 ng, corresponding to some 30,000 T cell genomes. Only in-frame clones appear in the TCRdb table, and some are missing; sequencing was by immunoSEQ multiplex PCR. The sample lists around 2.1 million clones, around 95% occurring once. V lost 5 bases to trimming and J lost 7 bases, with 12 bases between them. Germline values: CDR1 MNHNY, CDR2 SVGAGI (reference sequence). The CDR3 extends over 13 amino acids. This specimen belongs to a study of shared clonotypes between healthy human individuals.

The receptor's source is a man aged 18 to 29 in good health. The sample comprised naive CD4+ T cells sorted from blood. The subset: CD45RA+ positively selected. V and J are TRBV6-6 and TRBJ1-5; possible D gene TRBD1, 6 bases. CDR3 region: CASSDRSSQPQHF. The DNA of the CDR3 is TGTGCCAGCAGTGACAGGTCAAGCCAGCCCCAGCATTTT.